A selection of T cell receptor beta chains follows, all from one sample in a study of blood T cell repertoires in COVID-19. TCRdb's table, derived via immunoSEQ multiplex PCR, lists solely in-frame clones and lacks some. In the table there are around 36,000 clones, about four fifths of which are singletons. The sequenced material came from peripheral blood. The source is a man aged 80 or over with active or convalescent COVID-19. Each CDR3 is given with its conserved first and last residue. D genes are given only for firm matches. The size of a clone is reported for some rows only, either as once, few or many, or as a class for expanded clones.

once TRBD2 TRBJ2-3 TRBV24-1 TGTGCCACCAAGAGTGGTAGGCTAGCGGAAACAGATACGCAGTATTTT CATKSGRLAETDTQYF
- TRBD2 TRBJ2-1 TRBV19 TGTGCCAGTCAAGGTCTAGCGGGAGTTAATGAGCAGTTCTTC CASQGLAGVNEQFF
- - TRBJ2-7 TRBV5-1 TGCGCCAGCAGCTTGGTGGGGGGTCGCGAGCAGTACTTC CASSLVGGREQYF
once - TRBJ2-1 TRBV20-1 TGCAGTGCTAGTTGGGCCTTCGGCAATGAGCAGTTCTTC CSASWAFGNEQFF
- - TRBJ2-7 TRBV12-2 TGTGCAAGCAACTCAGAAGGGGGGACTAGCGGGCCCGTTGCCTACGAGCAGTACTTC CASNSEGGTSGPVAYEQYF
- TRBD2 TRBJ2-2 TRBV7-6 TGTGCCAGCAGCTTGGGGGCTAGCGGGACCGGGGAGCTGTTTTTT CASSLGASGTGELFF
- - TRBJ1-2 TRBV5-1 TGCGCCAGCAGCTTGGTTGTCGGGGACTATGGCTACACCTTC CASSLVVGDYGYTF
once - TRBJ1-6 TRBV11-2 TGTGCCAGCAGCTTAGCAGGAACTAATTCACCCCTCCACTTT CASSLAGTNSPLHF
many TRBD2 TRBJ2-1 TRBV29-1 TGCAGCGTTGAAGGGGTTAGCGGGAGGATCTACAATGAGCAGTTCTTC CSVEGVSGRIYNEQFF
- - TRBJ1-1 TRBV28 TGTGCCAGCAGTCTCACCGGACCACCTCGCGGGTTGAGTACTGAAGCTTTCTTT CASSLTGPPRGLSTEAFF
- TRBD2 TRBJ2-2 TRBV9 TGTGCCAGCAGCACAAGACTAGCGGAGAACACCGGGGAGCTGTTTTTT CASSTRLAENTGELFF
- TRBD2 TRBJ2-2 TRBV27 TGTGCCAGCAGTTTGATTGGGACTAGTGTCACCGGGGAGCTGTTTTTT CASSLIGTSVTGELFF
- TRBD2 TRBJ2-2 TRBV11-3 TGTGCCAGCAGCTTAATCCTAGCGGGAGAGACCGGGGAGCTGTTTTTT CASSLILAGETGELFF
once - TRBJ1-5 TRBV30 TGTGCCTGGAGGGGCGGGTACAATCAGCCCCAGCATTTT CAWRGGYNQPQHF
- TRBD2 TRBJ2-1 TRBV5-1 TGCGCCAGCAGTCCCGGACTAGCGGGAGTTAATGAGCAGTTCTTC CASSPGLAGVNEQFF
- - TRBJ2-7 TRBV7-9 TGTGCCAGCAGCTTAGTGGTCGGAGTTCCCGAGCAGTACTTC CASSLVVGVPEQYF
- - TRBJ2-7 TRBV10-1 TGCGCCAGCAGCCGCGGGTTCTCCTACGAGCAGTACTTC CASSRGFSYEQYF
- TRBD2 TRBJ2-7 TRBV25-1 TGTGCCAGCAGTGAATCGGGGGGGGTCCACGAGCAGTACTTC CASSESGGVHEQYF
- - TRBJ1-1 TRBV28 TGTGCCAGCAGTTTATCCTCCCGGGTTGAAGCTTTCTTT CASSLSSRVEAFF
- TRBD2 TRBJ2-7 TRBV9 TGTGCCAGCAGCGTAGGAGTAGCGGGCTCCTACGAGCAGTACTTC CASSVGVAGSYEQYF